This is a list of T cell receptor beta chains from one sample in a study of Ad26.COV2.S vaccination and SARS-CoV-2 variants. Profiling relied on immunoSEQ multiplex PCR, and the TCRdb table lists in-frame clones only, not all of them. The data hold about 320,000 clones, with about 85% observed a single time. Sequenced material: peripheral blood, taken in a trial of Ad26.COV2.S vaccine versus placebo. These receptors came from a person between 18 and 65 years old who received the Ad26.COV2.S COVID-19 vaccine or a placebo. Each CDR3 is given with its conserved first and last residue. D genes are given only for firm matches. Only some rows state a clone size, as once, few, many or a class for expanded clones.

>TRBJ2-6|TRBV6-4|-|TRBD1
TGTGCCAGCAGTGACCTGGACAGGGGATCCGGGGCCAACGTCCTGACTTTC
CASSDLDRGSGANVLTF
>TRBJ2-1|TRBV6-5|-|-
TGTGCCAGCAGGGGCAGCAACAATGAGCAGTTCTTC
CASRGSNNEQFF
>TRBJ2-5|TRBV7-9|-|TRBD2
TGTGCCAGCAGCTTGTCAGCGGGGGTCCAAGAGACCCAGTACTTC
CASSLSAGVQETQYF
>TRBJ1-4|TRBV9|-|-
TGTGCCAGCAGCGTAGGTCTTGTAGGGGAAAGTTATGGGGCTAATGAAAAACTGTTTTTT
CASSVGLVGESYGANEKLFF
>TRBJ2-3|TRBV9|-|-
TGTGCCAGCAGCCATCTAAATATTCCGGGCACAGATACGCAGTATTTT
CASSHLNIPGTDTQYF
>TRBJ1-2|TRBV4-1|-|TRBD1
TGCGCCAGCAGCCCAATCATGGGACAGGGAAACTATGGCTACACCTTC
CASSPIMGQGNYGYTF
>TRBJ1-1|TRBV7-6|-|TRBD1
TGTGCCAGCAGCCTGAACAGGGGAAGAAACACTGAAGCTTTCTTT
CASSLNRGRNTEAFF
>TRBJ2-1|TRBV11-2|-|-
TGTGCCAGCAGCTCGCATGCGGGTAAATACAATGAGCAGTTCTTC
CASSSHAGKYNEQFF
>TRBJ2-2|TRBV6-4|-|-
TGTGCCAGCAGTGCTGGGAACACCGGGGAGCTGTTTTTT
CASSAGNTGELFF
>TRBJ2-3|TRBV6-5|-|-
TGTGCCAGCAGCTTCCAAGGAGATACGCAGTATTTT
CASSFQGDTQYF
>TRBJ2-2|TRBV27|-|-
TGTGCCAGCAGCTTCATTACAGGGAACACCGGGGAGCTGTTTTTT
CASSFITGNTGELFF
>TRBJ2-2|TRBV5-1|few|-
TGCGCCAGCAGCTTGGTGATTAACACCGGGGAGCTGTTTTTT
CASSLVINTGELFF
>TRBJ2-5|TRBV20-1|many|-
TGCAGTGCTTCCCACCAAGAGACCCAGTACTTC
CSASHQETQYF
>TRBJ2-2|TRBV27|-|-
TGTGCCAGCAGTTTATTATCTAGGGGGACCGGGGAGCTGTTTTTT
CASSLLSRGTGELFF
>TRBJ2-7|TRBV5-6|-|-
TGTGCCAGCAATTTTCTCGGCTTTTACGAGCAGTACTTC
CASNFLGFYEQYF
>TRBJ1-1|TRBV27|-|-
TGTGCCAGCAGACCCCTGGGGTCCACTGAAGCTTTCTTT
CASRPLGSTEAFF
>TRBJ2-1|TRBV6-4|-|TRBD2
TGTGCCAGCAGACTAGCGGGGGGGAGCTCCTACAATGAGCAGTTCTTC
CASRLAGGSSYNEQFF
>TRBJ1-3|TRBV5-4|-|-
TGTGCCAGCAGCTTGGATTACTCTGGAAACACCATATATTTT
CASSLDYSGNTIYF
>TRBJ1-5|TRBV6-1|-|-
TGTGCCAGCAGTGAAGCGTGGTATGGGAAAGGGGATCAGCCCCAGCATTTT
CASSEAWYGKGDQPQHF
>TRBJ1-3|TRBV7-8|-|-
TGTGCCAGCAGCTCCGGCTCTTGGGCCTCTGGAAACACCATATATTTT
CASSSGSWASGNTIYF
>TRBJ2-7|TRBV19|-|-
TGTGCCAGTAGTCCCTCAATCGGACGGGGAAAATACGAGCAGTACTTC
CASSPSIGRGKYEQYF
>TRBJ2-7|TRBV20-1|-|-
TGCAGTGCGGCCGGGGACGAGCAGTACTTC
CSAAGDEQYF
>TRBJ2-3|TRBV5-6|once|TRBD2
TGTGCCAGCAGCACGGGGACTAGCGCCCGCACAGATACGCAGTATTTT
CASSTGTSARTDTQYF
>TRBJ2-7|TRBV4-1|-|-
TGCGCCAGCAGCCAAACGAGGGGGTACGAGCAGTACTTC
CASSQTRGYEQYF
>TRBJ1-5|TRBV10-1|once|-
TGCGCCAGCGTGCTCCACAGGTATAGCAATCAGCCCCAGCATTTT
CASVLHRYSNQPQHF
>TRBJ2-7|TRBV11-2|-|TRBD1
TGTGCCAGCAGCCCGACAGGGTTCTACTCCTACGAGCAGTACTTC
CASSPTGFYSYEQYF
>TRBJ1-3|TRBV2|-|-
TGTGCCAGCCGGCGCCAGGAGATCTCTGGAAACACCATATATTTT
CASRRQEISGNTIYF
>TRBJ2-7|TRBV7-9|-|-
TGTGCCAGCAGCTCAAACAGGAGTTTAGGCGAGCAGTACTTC
CASSSNRSLGEQYF
>TRBJ2-7|TRBV5-1|-|-
TGCGCCAGCAGCGCCGCAGGGCGACCATACGAGCAGTACTTC
CASSAAGRPYEQYF
>TRBJ1-2|TRBV2|-|-
TGTGCCAGCAGTGTGCAGCGGGGGAGCTATGGCTACACCTTC
CASSVQRGSYGYTF
>TRBJ1-2|TRBV27|-|TRBD1
TGTGCCAGCAGTCGCGAACGGACAGGCTTCTATGGCTACACCTTC
CASSRERTGFYGYTF
>TRBJ2-7|TRBV19|-|-
TGTGCCAGTAGTACGCGGCCTGGACAGGCCGGGGGGGCGGTTGAGCAGTACTTC
CASSTRPGQAGGAVEQYF
>TRBJ2-7|TRBV12-2|-|-
TGTGCAAGTCGCTTAGCGGCCCGGGACAGGGGACGGTCCGAGCAGTACTTC
CASRLAARDRGRSEQYF
>TRBJ2-3|TRBV5-1|-|TRBD2
TGCGCCAGCAGCTGGATAGCGGGGGGCTTTACAGATACGCAGTATTTT
CASSWIAGGFTDTQYF
>TRBJ2-7|TRBV14|-|TRBD2
TGTGCCAGCAGCCAAGTGGGACTAGCGGGGGACTCCTACGAGCAGTACTTC
CASSQVGLAGDSYEQYF
>TRBJ2-7|TRBV9|-|TRBD1
TGTGCCAGCAGCCTGGACCAGGGGACAGGGACCTACGAGCAGTACTTC
CASSLDQGTGTYEQYF
>TRBJ1-2|TRBV28|-|-
TGTGCCAGCATGTCTGGACAGTATGGCTACACCTTC
CASMSGQYGYTF
>TRBJ2-3|TRBV5-4|-|-
TGTGCCAGCAGCTCCCGGGAACACACACGAGATACGCAGTATTTT
CASSSREHTRDTQYF
>TRBJ2-5|TRBV2|-|-
TGTGCCAGCAGTGAGCACAGGGCTACGGAGACCCAGTACTTC
CASSEHRATETQYF
>TRBJ2-3|TRBV6-1|-|TRBD1
TGTGCCAGCAGTGAGGGACAGGGCGCAGATACGCAGTATTTT
CASSEGQGADTQYF
>TRBJ1-5|TRBV19|-|-
TGTCTGAGGAGGGCGGGCAATCAGCCCCAGCATTTT
CLRRAGNQPQHF
>TRBJ1-2|TRBV28|-|-
TGTGCCAGCAGCCTGGGCCGATCGGGGGGCTACACCTTC
CASSLGRSGGYTF
>TRBJ2-3|TRBV3-1/TRBV3-2|-|-
TGTGCCACTCGGGACTTGCTCACAGATACGCAGTATTTT
CATRDLLTDTQYF
>TRBJ1-5|TRBV9|-|-
TGTGCCAGCAGCGCATTCGACAGCAGCAATCAGCCCCAGCATTTT
CASSAFDSSNQPQHF
>TRBJ2-5|TRBV12-3/TRBV12-4|-|-
TGTGCCAGCAGCCCCATAGGAGGGGAGACCCAGTACTTC
CASSPIGGETQYF
>TRBJ1-1|TRBV19|-|-
TGTGCCAGTAGTATAGATCAGATTAACACTGAAGCTTTCTTT
CASSIDQINTEAFF